The rows below give T cell receptor beta chains drawn from one sample of a study of blood T cell repertoires in COVID-19. Sequenced by immunoSEQ multiplex PCR; TCRdb stores in-frame clones only, minus some. This sample has 150,000 to 200,000 clones, with less than 85% found just once. The sample taken for sequencing was peripheral blood. The receptor set was obtained from a human donor with acute or convalescent COVID-19. The donor label of this sample is uncertain. CDR3s include the opening cysteine and the closing phenylalanine or tryptophan. D genes are given only for firm matches. A row's size may be missing; if present it is once, few, many or a size class.

v_gene: TRBV6-4; abundance: few; j_gene: TRBJ2-7; d_gene: -; CDR3nt: TGTGCCAGCAGTGACTCGAGCGACTATTCCTCTGGAGAGCAGTACTTC; CDR3aa: CASSDSSDYSSGEQYF
v_gene: TRBV2; abundance: few; j_gene: TRBJ2-3; d_gene: TRBD1; CDR3nt: TGTGCCAGCAGTGTGCGACAGGGGATATCAGATACGCAGTATTTT; CDR3aa: CASSVRQGISDTQYF
v_gene: TRBV11-3; abundance: -; j_gene: TRBJ2-7; d_gene: TRBD2; CDR3nt: TGTGCCAGCAGCTTAAGCGGGCCTGGGACTAGCGGGGGGTTGTCCTACGAGCAGTACTTC; CDR3aa: CASSLSGPGTSGGLSYEQYF
v_gene: TRBV10-3; abundance: -; j_gene: TRBJ1-5; d_gene: TRBD1; CDR3nt: TGTGCCATCAGCGACCCGACAGGGGACCAGCCCCAGCATTTT; CDR3aa: CAISDPTGDQPQHF
v_gene: TRBV7-9; abundance: -; j_gene: TRBJ2-5; d_gene: TRBD2; CDR3nt: TGTGCCAGCAGCCTCGGACTAGCGGGGGGCCTGGAGACCCAGTACTTC; CDR3aa: CASSLGLAGGLETQYF
v_gene: TRBV5-1; abundance: -; j_gene: TRBJ1-6; d_gene: TRBD1; CDR3nt: TGCGCCAGCAGCTTCGAAGGACAGGGAGATTCACCCCTCCACTTT; CDR3aa: CASSFEGQGDSPLHF
v_gene: TRBV28; abundance: -; j_gene: TRBJ1-6; d_gene: TRBD1; CDR3nt: TGTGCCAGCAGTTTGTTGACAGGGGGCCCCCTCCACTTT; CDR3aa: CASSLLTGGPLHF
v_gene: TRBV5-8; abundance: -; j_gene: TRBJ1-1; d_gene: -; CDR3nt: TGTGCCAGCAGCTGGGGGCGAACCAGGGTCACTGAAGCTTTCTTT; CDR3aa: CASSWGRTRVTEAFF
v_gene: TRBV5-1; abundance: -; j_gene: TRBJ2-5; d_gene: TRBD2; CDR3nt: TGCGCCAGCAGCGTCTCGGGGGGGATCGGTGAGACCCAGTACTTC; CDR3aa: CASSVSGGIGETQYF
v_gene: TRBV30; abundance: -; j_gene: TRBJ1-5; d_gene: -; CDR3nt: TGTGCCTGGAATAGGGGATTCAATCAGCCCCAGCATTTT; CDR3aa: CAWNRGFNQPQHF
v_gene: TRBV5-6; abundance: -; j_gene: TRBJ1-2; d_gene: TRBD1; CDR3nt: TGTGCCAGCAGCTTGGCCGGTGGACAGGGATATGGCTACACCTTC; CDR3aa: CASSLAGGQGYGYTF
v_gene: TRBV4-2; abundance: -; j_gene: TRBJ2-1; d_gene: TRBD1; CDR3nt: TGTGCCAGCAGCCAAGAGAGCGCGACAGGGGCTTTCTCCTACAATGAGCAGTTCTTC; CDR3aa: CASSQESATGAFSYNEQFF
v_gene: TRBV7-8; abundance: many; j_gene: TRBJ1-5; d_gene: -; CDR3nt: TGTGCCAGCAGCTTAGATTTGGCCAGGGGCCCCAATCAGCCCCAGCATTTT; CDR3aa: CASSLDLARGPNQPQHF
v_gene: TRBV4-2; abundance: -; j_gene: TRBJ1-2; d_gene: -; CDR3nt: TGTGCCAGCAGCCAAGGGACGGGAGCTCGCTATGGCTACACCTTC; CDR3aa: CASSQGTGARYGYTF
v_gene: TRBV7-9; abundance: once; j_gene: TRBJ2-7; d_gene: -; CDR3nt: TGTGCCAGCAGCTTTGGCACACAGGGCTACGAGCAGTACTTC; CDR3aa: CASSFGTQGYEQYF
v_gene: TRBV28; abundance: -; j_gene: TRBJ2-3; d_gene: -; CDR3nt: TGTGCCAGCAGTTTAGCAGACTATAGCACAGATACGCAGTATTTT; CDR3aa: CASSLADYSTDTQYF
v_gene: TRBV5-1; abundance: -; j_gene: TRBJ1-1; d_gene: -; CDR3nt: TGCGCCAGCAGCTTGGTTGGGGGGATTAGTACTGAAGCTTTCTTT; CDR3aa: CASSLVGGISTEAFF
v_gene: TRBV7-8; abundance: -; j_gene: TRBJ1-4; d_gene: TRBD1; CDR3nt: TGTGCCAGCAGCCAGGTGGGGACAGGGGGCGAAAAACTGTTTTTT; CDR3aa: CASSQVGTGGEKLFF
v_gene: TRBV9; abundance: -; j_gene: TRBJ2-5; d_gene: TRBD2; CDR3nt: TGTGCCAGCAGCGTAGATAGCGGGGGGCGGGAGACCCAGTACTTC; CDR3aa: CASSVDSGGRETQYF
v_gene: TRBV7-2; abundance: -; j_gene: TRBJ2-7; d_gene: -; CDR3nt: TGTGCCAGCAGCAAGGGGTCGGGCAGCTCCTACGAGCAGTACTTC; CDR3aa: CASSKGSGSSYEQYF
v_gene: TRBV28; abundance: -; j_gene: TRBJ1-2; d_gene: -; CDR3nt: TGTGCCAGCAGTTTCGGGGTGGGCTTTACTAACTATGGCTACACCTTC; CDR3aa: CASSFGVGFTNYGYTF
v_gene: TRBV7-2; abundance: few; j_gene: TRBJ1-5; d_gene: TRBD1; CDR3nt: TGTGCCAGCAGTACAGGGGGATATAGCAATCAGCCCCAGCATTTT; CDR3aa: CASSTGGYSNQPQHF
v_gene: TRBV3-1/TRBV3-2; abundance: -; j_gene: TRBJ1-4; d_gene: TRBD1; CDR3nt: TGTGCCAGCAGCCGCCTGACAGGGCGGGGTGAAAAACTGTTTTTT; CDR3aa: CASSRLTGRGEKLFF
v_gene: TRBV6-4; abundance: once; j_gene: TRBJ1-2; d_gene: -; CDR3nt: TGTGCCACGCGGGGGGGGCACGGCTACACCTTC; CDR3aa: CATRGGHGYTF
v_gene: TRBV6-5; abundance: -; j_gene: TRBJ1-1; d_gene: -; CDR3nt: TGTGCCAGCAGACTTGACAGGTACGGTGAAGCTTTCTTT; CDR3aa: CASRLDRYGEAFF
v_gene: TRBV7-9; abundance: -; j_gene: TRBJ2-7; d_gene: TRBD2; CDR3nt: TGTGCCAGCGGACTACTGAGACTAGCAAAGTACGAGCAGTACTTC; CDR3aa: CASGLLRLAKYEQYF
v_gene: TRBV27; abundance: -; j_gene: TRBJ1-4; d_gene: TRBD1; CDR3nt: TGTGCCAGCAGGAGGGACAGAGTAGGCGAAAAACTGTTTTTT; CDR3aa: CASRRDRVGEKLFF
v_gene: TRBV19; abundance: -; j_gene: TRBJ1-6; d_gene: TRBD1; CDR3nt: TGTGCCAGTCTGCAGGGACAGGCCTATAATTCACCCCTCCACTTT; CDR3aa: CASLQGQAYNSPLHF
v_gene: TRBV7-9; abundance: -; j_gene: TRBJ2-1; d_gene: -; CDR3nt: TGTGCCAGCAGCCTAAATGGAGGGGATGAGCAGTTCTTC; CDR3aa: CASSLNGGDEQFF
v_gene: TRBV25-1; abundance: few; j_gene: TRBJ1-5; d_gene: -; CDR3nt: TGTGCCAGCAGTGAATCGGCCTCCGGGGTTAGCAATCAGCCCCAGCATTTT; CDR3aa: CASSESASGVSNQPQHF
v_gene: TRBV29-1; abundance: -; j_gene: TRBJ1-1; d_gene: -; CDR3nt: TGCAGCGTTTCACGTGGGGCCACCCAGGAGTTGGAAGCTTTCTTT; CDR3aa: CSVSRGATQELEAFF
v_gene: TRBV15; abundance: -; j_gene: TRBJ1-5; d_gene: TRBD1; CDR3nt: TGTGCCACCAGCAGACCAGGACAGGGGTTTAATCAGCCCCAGCATTTT; CDR3aa: CATSRPGQGFNQPQHF
v_gene: TRBV2; abundance: few; j_gene: TRBJ1-4; d_gene: TRBD1; CDR3nt: TGTGCCAGCAGTGAAGCGCGTGGGGGGGACAGGCTTTTT; CDR3aa: CASSEARGGDRLF
v_gene: TRBV9; abundance: -; j_gene: TRBJ2-7; d_gene: TRBD2; CDR3nt: TGTGCCAGCAGCGCCCAAGCGGGGGGAAACTACGAGCAGTACTTC; CDR3aa: CASSAQAGGNYEQYF
v_gene: TRBV5-1; abundance: -; j_gene: TRBJ2-7; d_gene: -; CDR3nt: TGCGCCAGCAGCTTCTCACAGGAGCCGTACGAGCAGTACTTC; CDR3aa: CASSFSQEPYEQYF
v_gene: TRBV29-1; abundance: -; j_gene: TRBJ2-2; d_gene: -; CDR3nt: TGCAGCGTTGATCGTCGGGTCCAGGGGGAGCTGTTTTTT; CDR3aa: CSVDRRVQGELFF
v_gene: TRBV6-6; abundance: -; j_gene: TRBJ1-6; d_gene: -; CDR3nt: TGTGCCAGCAGTTTGGACACGAATTCACCCCTCCACTTT; CDR3aa: CASSLDTNSPLHF
v_gene: TRBV30; abundance: -; j_gene: TRBJ1-4; d_gene: -; CDR3nt: TGTGCCTGGAGTCCGTGGGGGGCAACTAATGAAAAACTGTTTTTT; CDR3aa: CAWSPWGATNEKLFF
v_gene: TRBV6-2/TRBV6-3; abundance: once; j_gene: TRBJ2-2; d_gene: -; CDR3nt: TGTGCCAGCAGCACGAGAGCTAACACCGGGGAGCTGTTTTTT; CDR3aa: CASSTRANTGELFF
v_gene: TRBV6-5; abundance: -; j_gene: TRBJ1-2; d_gene: -; CDR3nt: TGTGCCAGCAGTCAGCGGGTCGGATCCTATGGCTACACCTTC; CDR3aa: CASSQRVGSYGYTF
v_gene: TRBV12-3/TRBV12-4; abundance: -; j_gene: TRBJ2-7; d_gene: -; CDR3nt: TGTGCCAGCAGTTTACGAGGCTCCTACGAGCAGTACTTC; CDR3aa: CASSLRGSYEQYF
v_gene: TRBV5-1; abundance: -; j_gene: TRBJ1-1; d_gene: TRBD1; CDR3nt: TGCGCCAGCAGGACAGAACAGGGGATTGGCACTGAAGCTTTCTTT; CDR3aa: CASRTEQGIGTEAFF
v_gene: TRBV5-8; abundance: -; j_gene: TRBJ1-2; d_gene: TRBD1; CDR3nt: TGTGCCAGCAACCCGAGGGGGCCAAACTATGGCTACACCTTC; CDR3aa: CASNPRGPNYGYTF
v_gene: TRBV4-1; abundance: -; j_gene: TRBJ2-5; d_gene: TRBD2; CDR3nt: TGCGCCAGCAGCCAAAGGCTAGCGGGCCAAGAGACCCAGTACTTC; CDR3aa: CASSQRLAGQETQYF
v_gene: TRBV30; abundance: -; j_gene: TRBJ1-4; d_gene: TRBD1; CDR3nt: TGTGCCTGGAGTCAGGACAGGGTAGGGACTAATGAAAAACTGTTTTTT; CDR3aa: CAWSQDRVGTNEKLFF
v_gene: TRBV7-2; abundance: -; j_gene: TRBJ2-3; d_gene: -; CDR3nt: TGTGCCAGCAGCTCACGAGGACAGTCTAGCACAGATACGCAGTATTTT; CDR3aa: CASSSRGQSSTDTQYF
v_gene: TRBV19; abundance: once; j_gene: TRBJ1-1; d_gene: -; CDR3nt: TGTGCCAGTACAGGGGTCACCACTGAAGCTTTCTTT; CDR3aa: CASTGVTTEAFF
v_gene: TRBV2; abundance: -; j_gene: TRBJ1-4; d_gene: TRBD1; CDR3nt: TGTGCCAGCGGAAGACAGGGCCTAGAAAAACTGTTTTTT; CDR3aa: CASGRQGLEKLFF
v_gene: TRBV12-5; abundance: -; j_gene: TRBJ2-2; d_gene: -; CDR3nt: TGTGCTAGTGGCTACACCGGGGAGCTGTTTTTT; CDR3aa: CASGYTGELFF
v_gene: TRBV29-1; abundance: -; j_gene: TRBJ1-4; d_gene: TRBD1; CDR3nt: TGCAGCGGGGTACAGGGGGCAGGAGAAAAACTGTTTTTT; CDR3aa: CSGVQGAGEKLFF
v_gene: TRBV7-3; abundance: -; j_gene: TRBJ2-1; d_gene: TRBD1; CDR3nt: TGTGCCAGCAGCACGGGACAGTACAATGAGCAGTTCTTC; CDR3aa: CASSTGQYNEQFF
v_gene: TRBV18; abundance: -; j_gene: TRBJ2-7; d_gene: -; CDR3nt: TGTGCCAGCTCACCAGAAACCCGGGTAGAGCAGTACTTC; CDR3aa: CASSPETRVEQYF
v_gene: TRBV12-3/TRBV12-4; abundance: -; j_gene: TRBJ1-1; d_gene: -; CDR3nt: TGTGCCAGCAGCGGACAGCCGAACACTGAAGCTTTCTTT; CDR3aa: CASSGQPNTEAFF
v_gene: TRBV27; abundance: -; j_gene: TRBJ2-2; d_gene: TRBD2; CDR3nt: TGTGCCAGCACCATTAGCGGGGGGGCCGGGGAGCTGTTTTTT; CDR3aa: CASTISGGAGELFF
v_gene: TRBV6-5; abundance: -; j_gene: TRBJ2-6; d_gene: -; CDR3nt: TGTGCCAGCAGTTTTTTACAGCTCTCTGGGGCCAACGTCCTGACTTTC; CDR3aa: CASSFLQLSGANVLTF
v_gene: TRBV14; abundance: -; j_gene: TRBJ2-3; d_gene: TRBD2; CDR3nt: TGTGCCAGCAGCCAAGTTCGAGGACTAGCGGGGGGGTTTAACACAGATACGCAGTATTTT; CDR3aa: CASSQVRGLAGGFNTDTQYF
v_gene: TRBV6-5; abundance: -; j_gene: TRBJ1-2; d_gene: TRBD1; CDR3nt: TGTGCCAGCAGCCGGCCGGGACAGGCCTATGGCTACACCTTC; CDR3aa: CASSRPGQAYGYTF
v_gene: TRBV30; abundance: -; j_gene: TRBJ1-1; d_gene: -; CDR3nt: TGTGCCTGGAGTGTGGAGCAGATGAACACTGAAGCTTTCTTT; CDR3aa: CAWSVEQMNTEAFF
v_gene: TRBV19; abundance: few; j_gene: TRBJ1-1; d_gene: -; CDR3nt: TGTGCCAGTAGCAGACGAGGGGGTAGGAACACTGAAGCTTTCTTT; CDR3aa: CASSRRGGRNTEAFF
v_gene: TRBV6-5; abundance: -; j_gene: TRBJ2-5; d_gene: -; CDR3nt: TGTGCCAGCAATAGACAGCTTCAAGAGACCCAGTACTTC; CDR3aa: CASNRQLQETQYF